The 25 T cell receptor beta chains in this list originate from one sample, sequenced in a study of neurological immune-mediated disorders. TCRdb recomputed calls from the 5' RACE reads with MiXCR, one row per CDR3 protein. The data hold some 21,000 distinct CDR3 sequences, with more than 14% observed a single time. The sequencing sample was made of PBMCs. These TCRs come from a female donor with HTLV-1-associated myelopathy (HAM/TSP).

The sample holds many counts of this clonotype. V is TRBV10-3 and J is TRBJ1-2; tentatively, D is TRBD1 (6 bases). The CDR3 is 13 residues long. The germline V and J ends were trimmed by 7 bases and 1 base, with 10 bases remaining between them. Germline CDR1 reads ENHRY; CDR2 reads SYGVKD. The CDR3 region has the DNA TGTGCCATCAAAGGACAGCATAACTATGGCTACACCTTC. Residues: CAIKGQHNYGYTF.

The sample holds many counts of this clonotype. The V and J genes are TRBV20-1 and TRBJ2-3; the D gene could be TRBD1 or TRBD2 (5 bases each). Germline V gene data show CDR1 as DFQATT and CDR2 as SNEGSKA (reference sequence). The CDR3 loop spans 16 amino acids. V gave up 1 base and J gave up 8 bases, with 22 bases separating them. The DNA for the CDR3 is TGCAGTGCTAGAGCAACTTCTGCGGGCCAGGGAGTTACGCAGTATTTT. Its translation: CSARATSAGQGVTQYF.

There are many counts of this clonotype. The chain links TRBV24-1 to TRBJ1-2, with D perhaps TRBD1 (6 bases). Germline-derived CDR1 and CDR2 are KGHDR and SFDVKD. The length of the CDR3 is 13 residues. V dropped 3 bases and J dropped 3 bases, with 7 bases sitting between them. CDR3 in amino acids: CATSDRTDYGYTF. The CDR3 region has the DNA TGTGCCACCAGTGATCGGACAGACTATGGCTACACCTTC.

This clonotype occurred many times. The J gene is TRBJ2-3, the V gene TRBV7-3; perhaps TRBD2 as D (6 bases). V lost 1 base to trimming and J lost 2 bases, with 19 bases between them. Germline V gene data show CDR1 as SGHTA and CDR2 as FQGTGA. The CDR3 has 18 residues. In nucleotides, the CDR3 is TGTGCCAGCAGCTTAAGGGTCGGCGGCGGGGCACCCACAGATACGCAGTATTTT. This encodes CASSLRVGGGAPTDTQYF. Combining the CDR3 with reference TRBV7-3 and TRBJ2-3 gives the whole variable domain GAGVSQTPSNKVTEKGKYVELRCDPISGHTALYWYRQSLGQGPEFLIYFQGTGAADDSGLPNDRFFAVRPEGSVSTLKIQRTERGDSAVYLCASSLRVGGGAPTDTQYFGPGTRLTVL.

This clonotype was seen repeatedly, ten times or more. The V and J genes are TRBV7-2 and TRBJ2-7; maybe TRBD2 (7 bases). Per the germline V gene, CDR1 is SGHTA and CDR2 is FQGNSA. V dropped 5 bases and J dropped 4 bases, with 33 bases sitting between them. This CDR3 has 20 residues. The CDR3 sequence: CASSAGLWGRGTSREYEQYF. DNA for the CDR3: TGTGCCAGCAGCGCAGGACTTTGGGGGCGGGGGACCTCCCGTGAATACGAGCAGTACTTC.

This clonotype was seen many times. The V gene is TRBV20-1, the J gene TRBJ2-7; TRBD1 matches at 10 bases. Trimming took 0 bases from V and 6 from J; bases not matched to a gene: 8. The CDR3 extends over 15 amino acids. Germline loops: CDR1 DFQATT, CDR2 SNEGSKA (reference sequence). The CDR3 region is CSARDRRQGAGEQYF. The CDR3 nucleotides are TGCAGTGCTAGAGATCGTCGACAGGGGGCAGGCGAGCAGTACTTC.

This clonotype was counted many times. The J gene is TRBJ2-2, the V gene TRBV6-6; TRBD1 matches at 8 bases. Germline V lookup: CDR1 MNHNY, CDR2 SVGAGI (reference sequence). J lost 8 bases, V lost 4 bases, and 9 bases had no gene match. The CDR3 is made up of 15 amino acids. The CDR3 here is CASSSPGGSDGELFF. CDR3 nucleotide sequence: TGTGCCAGCAGTTCACCAGGGGGCTCGGATGGGGAGCTGTTTTTT.

The table lists this clonotype with many counts. CDR3 loop: CASSPTPSSIEDEQFF. The DNA for the CDR3 is TGCGCCAGCAGCCCCACCCCGTCGAGTATCGAGGATGAGCAGTTCTTC. The chain joins TRBV4-1 to TRBJ2-1; no clear D gene. Germline lookup yields CDR1 MGHRA and CDR2 YSYEKL. This CDR3 contains 16 residues. Deletions cut 4 bases from V and 8 bases from J, with 21 bases between.

Concerning this clonotype itself: Relative to the germline gene, one junction end is altered; a read error may explain this. This rearrangement joins TRBV7-2 to TRBJ1-5; a possible D gene is TRBD1 (6 bases). The CDR3 is made up of 15 amino acids. Germline-derived CDR1 and CDR2 are SGHTA and FQGNSA. CDR3 sequence reads: CASSDSGLRGQPHHF. In nucleotides, the CDR3 is TGTGCCAGCTCGGACAGCGGGCTCCGTGGGCAGCCCCATCATTTT.

Many counts were recorded for this clonotype. The rearrangement links TRBV20-1 to TRBJ2-7; 7 bases are shared with TRBD2. V lost 2 bases to trimming and J lost 5 bases; unmatched junction nucleotides: 12. There are 15 residues in the CDR3. CDR1 is DFQATT and CDR2 is SNEGSKA in the germline V gene (reference sequence). The CDR3 bases are TGCAGTGCTAGACCCTCAAGCGGGAAGGTCCACGAGCAGTACTTC. It codes for CSARPSSGKVHEQYF.

This clonotype came up many times. The rearrangement uses TRBV3-1 and TRBJ2-3; D possibly corresponds to TRBD2 (6 bases). Germline-derived CDR1 and CDR2 are LGHDT and YNNKEL (reference sequence). The ends were cut back, 1 base at V and 1 base at J, with 6 bases in the middle. CDR3 length: 14 residues. The CDR3 loop is CASSQAGGTDTQYF. CDR3 in DNA: TGTGCCAGCAGCCAAGCGGGAGGCACAGATACGCAGTATTTT.

This clonotype appeared many times. This chain links TRBV20-1 with TRBJ2-2, with D possibly TRBD2 on 5 matching bases. Germline CDR1 DFQATT, CDR2 SNEGSKA (reference sequence). This CDR3 contains 16 residues. Trimming took 0 bases from V and 3 from J, leaving 14 bases between them. Written as DNA, the CDR3 is TGCAGTGCTAGAGATAGTGCAGCGGCGGACACCGGGGAGCTGTTTTTT. Encoded protein: CSARDSAAADTGELFF.

This clonotype has ten or more counts. The chain employs TRBV14 and TRBJ2-1; 7 nucleotides line up with TRBD1. J lost 4 bases, V lost 1 base, and 7 bases had no gene match. The CDR3 loop spans 16 amino acids. Germline V CDR1 and CDR2: SGHDN, FVKESK. CDR3 loop: CASSQVGQFYYNEQFF. The CDR3 DNA reads TGTGCCAGCAGCCAAGTGGGACAGTTTTATTACAATGAGCAGTTCTTC.

This clonotype was observed at least ten times. The chain combines TRBV19 with TRBJ2-7, with D perhaps TRBD1 or TRBD2 (5 bases each). In germline, CDR1 is LNHDA, CDR2 SQIVND (reference sequence). V lost 3 bases and J lost 3, with 12 bases in between. The CDR3 is 14 amino acids. In DNA, the CDR3 is TGTGCCAGTAGTATGTCCGGGACGATCTACGAGCAGTACTTC. Protein product: CASSMSGTIYEQYF.

This clonotype showed up many times. The rearrangement links TRBV24-1 to TRBJ2-1; 10 nucleotides match TRBD2. CDR3 size: 16 residues. V dropped 3 bases and J dropped 6; count of bases not matched to a gene: 7. CDR1 and CDR2 (germline): KGHDR, SFDVKD. CDR3 sequence reads: CATSDTGTSVSNEQFF. Written as DNA, the CDR3 is TGTGCCACCAGTGATACCGGGACTAGCGTCAGCAATGAGCAGTTCTTC.

This clonotype counts as medium-sized. The V and J genes are TRBV20-1 and TRBJ2-1; 10 bases are shared with TRBD2. The germline V gene encodes CDR1 DFQATT and CDR2 SNEGSKA (reference sequence). The junction had 5 bases not matched to a gene; V was cut back by 7 bases and J by 2 bases. CDR3 length equals 14 residues. The CDR3 region is CSGLSGGAYNEQFF. The CDR3 nucleotides are TGCAGTGGTCTGAGCGGGGGGGCCTACAATGAGCAGTTCTTC.

Ten or more counts support this clonotype. The chain has TRBV4-1 and TRBJ1-5, with D hard to call. The length of the CDR3 is 14 residues. V lost 1 base and J 4 bases, leaving 8 bases between the germline ends. Germline loops: CDR1 MGHRA, CDR2 YSYEKL. The chain's CDR3 is CASSQGGANQPQHF. The CDR3 DNA follows: TGCGCCAGCAGCCAAGGGGGAGCAAATCAGCCCCAGCATTTT.

This clonotype is labeled as medium-sized. V and J are TRBV20-1 and TRBJ2-7, with D unresolved. The ends were cut back, 3 bases at V and 2 bases at J, with 11 bases in the middle. Germline loops: CDR1 DFQATT, CDR2 SNEGSKA (reference sequence). The CDR3 runs 13 residues. The chain's CDR3 is CSARAPGTYEQYF. CDR3 nucleotide sequence: TGCAGTGCTAGGGCTCCGGGTACCTACGAGCAGTACTTC.

This clonotype was counted at least ten times. The rearrangement joins TRBV20-1 to TRBJ1-5; the D is unclear. The CDR3 totals 14 residues. Germline V CDR1 and CDR2: DFQATT, SNEGSKA (reference sequence). Trimming took 0 bases from V and 2 from J, leaving 8 bases between them. CDR3 residues: CSARDGRGNQPQHF. In DNA form, the CDR3 reads TGCAGTGCTAGAGATGGTAGGGGCAATCAGCCCCAGCATTTT.

This clonotype was detected ten times or more. J is TRBJ1-2 and V is TRBV27; D is perhaps TRBD1 (5 bases). From germline, CDR1 is MNHEY and CDR2 SMNVEV (reference sequence). Trimming stripped 11 bases from V and 6 bases from J, with 25 bases between. This CDR3 spans 15 amino acids. In nucleotides, the CDR3 is TGTGCCGGACGTAAAGGGGTGGGCCAGCAAAATGGCTACACCTTC. Its protein is CAGRKGVGQQNGYTF.

This clonotype was recorded at least ten times. The chain employs TRBV20-1 and TRBJ2-5; TRBD1 agrees at 7 bases. This CDR3 contains 13 residues. CDR1 and CDR2 from the germline V gene are DFQATT and SNEGSKA (reference sequence). V dropped 2 bases and J dropped 3; count of bases not matched to a gene: 3. CDR3 protein: CSARWQGEETQYF. The CDR3 DNA is TGCAGTGCTAGATGGCAGGGGGAAGAGACCCAGTACTTC.

This clonotype has at least ten counts. The gene calls are TRBV12-3 or TRBV12-4 and TRBJ1-5; D call uncertain. V was cut by 4 bases and J by 7 bases, with 20 bases left in between. This CDR3 region has 16 residues. The CDR3 DNA is TGTGCCAGCAGTTCCCGGGTGGCAGGTCCAAGACAGCCCCAGCATTTT. Its translation: CASSSRVAGPRQPQHF.

This clonotype was observed at least ten times. The chain has TRBV20-1 and TRBJ2-1; 9 nucleotides line up with TRBD2. This CDR3 contains 16 residues. Germline values: CDR1 DFQATT, CDR2 SNEGSKA (reference sequence). V lost 0 bases, J lost 4 bases, and 7 bases stayed unmatched. DNA for the CDR3: TGCAGTGCTAGAGATCGGCGGGGGGGGATGTACAATGAGCAGTTCTTC. As protein: CSARDRRGGMYNEQFF.

This CDR3 reads CSVEWGSEGYTF. DNA of the CDR3: TGCAGCGTTGAATGGGGAAGTGAAGGCTACACCTTC. The chain has TRBV29-1 and TRBJ1-2; D gene ambiguous. Germline-derived CDR1 and CDR2 are SQVTM and ANQGSEA. This CDR3 is 12 amino acids long. Trimming cost V 2 bases and J 8 bases, with 12 bases left between them.

J is TRBJ2-7 and V is TRBV20-1, with TRBD2 matching 11 bases. CDR1 and CDR2 (germline): DFQATT, SNEGSKA (reference sequence). V dropped 3 bases and J dropped 7; count of bases not matched to a gene: 14. The CDR3 covers 16 residues. The DNA of the CDR3 is TGCAGTGCTAGGACCCTACTTAGCGGGGGGGCCGGGGAGCAGTACTTC. As protein: CSARTLLSGGAGEQYF.